This TCR beta chain comes out of a study of T cell changes during pregnancy in multiple sclerosis. Trimming left V 0 bases short and J 3 bases short, with 7 bases between. Germline CDR1 reads SGDLS; CDR2 reads YYNGEE. CDR3 length equals 14 residues. Turning to this clone: Other nucleotide sequences in the sample specify the same CDR3.

TCRdb's table, derived via immunoSEQ multiplex PCR, lists solely in-frame clones and lacks some. The data show under 85,000 clones, about 90% seen once. The TCR sequence derives from a female donor in good health, enrolled as a control in a pregnancy study. The chain combines TRBV9 with TRBJ1-5, with D possibly TRBD1 on 5 matching bases. This specimen consisted of peripheral blood, obtained in the third trimester of pregnancy. In DNA, the CDR3 is TGTGCCAGCAGCGTAGGGGACTTCAATCAGCCCCAGCATTTT. It specifies CASSVGDFNQPQHF.